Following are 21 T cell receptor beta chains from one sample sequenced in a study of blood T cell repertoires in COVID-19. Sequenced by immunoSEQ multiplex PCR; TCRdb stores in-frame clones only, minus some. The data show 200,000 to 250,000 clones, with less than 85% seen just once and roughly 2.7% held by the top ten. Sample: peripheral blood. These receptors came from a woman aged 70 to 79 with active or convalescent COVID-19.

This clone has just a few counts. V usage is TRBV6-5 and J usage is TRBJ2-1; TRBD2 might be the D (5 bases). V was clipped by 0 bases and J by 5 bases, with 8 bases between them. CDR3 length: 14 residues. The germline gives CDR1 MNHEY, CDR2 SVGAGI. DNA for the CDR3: TGTGCCAGCAGTTACTCGTGGGAGAACAATGAGCAGTTCTTC. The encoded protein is CASSYSWENNEQFF.

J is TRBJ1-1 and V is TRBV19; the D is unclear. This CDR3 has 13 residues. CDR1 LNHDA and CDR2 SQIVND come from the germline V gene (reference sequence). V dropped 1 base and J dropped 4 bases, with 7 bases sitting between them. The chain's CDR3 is CASSIGGSTEAFF. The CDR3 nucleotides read TGTGCCAGTAGTATAGGAGGAAGCACTGAAGCTTTCTTT.

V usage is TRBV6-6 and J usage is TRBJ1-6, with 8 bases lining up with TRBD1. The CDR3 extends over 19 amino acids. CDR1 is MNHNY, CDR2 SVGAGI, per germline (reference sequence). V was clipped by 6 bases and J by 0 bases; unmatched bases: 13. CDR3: CASSSRTGRRFSYNSPLHF. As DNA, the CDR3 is TGTGCCAGCAGCTCCCGGACAGGGAGACGGTTCTCCTATAATTCACCCCTCCACTTT.

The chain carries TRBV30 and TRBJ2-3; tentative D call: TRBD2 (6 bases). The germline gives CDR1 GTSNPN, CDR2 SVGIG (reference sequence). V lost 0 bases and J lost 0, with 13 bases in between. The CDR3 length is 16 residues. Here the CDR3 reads CAWSVGVAGSTDTQYF. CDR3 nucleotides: TGTGCCTGGAGTGTAGGTGTGGCGGGGAGCACAGATACGCAGTATTTT. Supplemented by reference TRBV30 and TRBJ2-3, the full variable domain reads SQTIHQWPATLVQPVGSPLSLECTVEGTSNPNLYWYRQAAGRGLQLLFYSVGIGQISSEVPQNLSASRPQDRQFILSSKKLLLSDSGFYLCAWSVGVAGSTDTQYFGPGTRLTVL.

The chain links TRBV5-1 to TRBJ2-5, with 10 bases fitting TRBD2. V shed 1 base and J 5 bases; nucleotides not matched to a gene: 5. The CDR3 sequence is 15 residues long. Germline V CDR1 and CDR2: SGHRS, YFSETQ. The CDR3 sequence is CASSLRLAGEETQYF. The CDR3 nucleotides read TGCGCCAGCAGCTTGCGGCTAGCGGGGGAGGAGACCCAGTACTTC. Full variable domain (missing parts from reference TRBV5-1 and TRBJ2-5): KAGVTQTPRYLIKTRGQQVTLSCSPISGHRSVSWYQQTPGQGLQFLFEYFSETQRNKGNFPGRFSGRQFSNSRSEMNVSTLELGDSALYLCASSLRLAGEETQYFGPGTRLLVL.

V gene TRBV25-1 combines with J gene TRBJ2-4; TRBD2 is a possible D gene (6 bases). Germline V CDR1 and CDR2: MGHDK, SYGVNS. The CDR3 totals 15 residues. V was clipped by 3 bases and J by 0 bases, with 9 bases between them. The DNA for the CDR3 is TGTGCCAGCAGTGACTCGGGGGTAGCCAAAAACATTCAGTACTTC. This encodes CASSDSGVAKNIQYF. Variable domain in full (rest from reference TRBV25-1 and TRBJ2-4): EADIYQTPRYLVIGTGKKITLECSQTMGHDKMYWYQQDPGMELHLIHYSYGVNSTEKGDLSSESTVSRIRTEHFPLTLESARPSHTSQYLCASSDSGVAKNIQYFGAGTRLSVL.

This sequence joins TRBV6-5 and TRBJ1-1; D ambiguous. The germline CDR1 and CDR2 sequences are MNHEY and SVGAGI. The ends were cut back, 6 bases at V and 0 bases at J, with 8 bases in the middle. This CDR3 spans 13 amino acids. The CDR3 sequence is CASRRDMNTEAFF. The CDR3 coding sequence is TGTGCCAGCAGGAGAGACATGAACACTGAAGCTTTCTTT.

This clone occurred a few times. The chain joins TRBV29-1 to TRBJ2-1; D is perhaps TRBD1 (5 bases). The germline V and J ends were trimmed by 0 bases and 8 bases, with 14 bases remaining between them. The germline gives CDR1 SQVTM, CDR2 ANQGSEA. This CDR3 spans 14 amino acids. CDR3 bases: TGCAGCGTTGAAGATCCTAGGGGAAGGGATGAGCAGTTCTTC. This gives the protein CSVEDPRGRDEQFF.

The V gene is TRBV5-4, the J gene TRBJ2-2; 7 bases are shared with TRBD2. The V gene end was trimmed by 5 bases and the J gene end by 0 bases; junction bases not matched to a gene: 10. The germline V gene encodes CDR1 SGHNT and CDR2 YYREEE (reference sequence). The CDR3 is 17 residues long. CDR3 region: CASRTSWGGANTGELFF. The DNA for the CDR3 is TGTGCCAGCAGAACCTCCTGGGGGGGTGCGAACACCGGGGAGCTGTTTTTT. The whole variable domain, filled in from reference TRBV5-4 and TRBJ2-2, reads ETGVTQSPTHLIKTRGQQVTLRCSSQSGHNTVSWYQQALGQGPQFIFQYYREEENGRGNFPPRFSGLQFPNYSSELNVNALELDDSALYLCASRTSWGGANTGELFFGEGSRLTVL.

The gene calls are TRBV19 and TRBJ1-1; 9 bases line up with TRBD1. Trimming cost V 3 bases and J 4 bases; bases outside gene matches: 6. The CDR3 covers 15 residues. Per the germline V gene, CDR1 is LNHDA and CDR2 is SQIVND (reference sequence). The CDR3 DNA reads TGTGCCAGTAGTATGGGACAGGGAGCGGGCACTGAAGCTTTCTTT. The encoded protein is CASSMGQGAGTEAFF.

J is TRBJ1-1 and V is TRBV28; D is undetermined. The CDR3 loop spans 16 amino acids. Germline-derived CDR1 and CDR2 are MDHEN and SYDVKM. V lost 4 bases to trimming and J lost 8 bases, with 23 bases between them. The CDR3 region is CASSSPGGESGLEAFF. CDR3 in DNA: TGTGCCAGCAGTTCCCCCGGCGGGGAATCCGGGTTGGAAGCTTTCTTT.

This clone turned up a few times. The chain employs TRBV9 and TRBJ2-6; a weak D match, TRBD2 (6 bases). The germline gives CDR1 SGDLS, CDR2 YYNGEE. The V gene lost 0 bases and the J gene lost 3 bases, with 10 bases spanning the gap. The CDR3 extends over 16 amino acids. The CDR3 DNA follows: TGTGCCAGCAGCGTAGACGGGGGAAATGGGGCCAACGTCCTGACTTTC. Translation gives CASSVDGGNGANVLTF.

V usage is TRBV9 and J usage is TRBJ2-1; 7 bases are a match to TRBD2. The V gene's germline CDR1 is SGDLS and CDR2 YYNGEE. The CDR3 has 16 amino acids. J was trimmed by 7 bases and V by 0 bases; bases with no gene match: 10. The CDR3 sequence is CASSVDGTGGGNEQFF. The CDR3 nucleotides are TGTGCCAGCAGCGTAGATGGGACCGGGGGAGGGAATGAGCAGTTCTTC.

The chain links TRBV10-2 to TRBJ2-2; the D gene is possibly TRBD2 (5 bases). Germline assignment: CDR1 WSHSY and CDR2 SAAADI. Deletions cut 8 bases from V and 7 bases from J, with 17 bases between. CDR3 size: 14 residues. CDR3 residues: CASGERVRGGELFF. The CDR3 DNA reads TGCGCCAGCGGGGAGAGGGTTCGAGGCGGGGAGCTGTTTTTT.

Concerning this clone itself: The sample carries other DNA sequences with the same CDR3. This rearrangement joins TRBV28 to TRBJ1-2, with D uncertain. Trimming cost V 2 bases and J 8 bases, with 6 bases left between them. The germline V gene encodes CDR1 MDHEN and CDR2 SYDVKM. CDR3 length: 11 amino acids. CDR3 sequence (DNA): TGTGCCAGCAGTTTACGCGGAGGCTACACCTTC. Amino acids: CASSLRGGYTF.

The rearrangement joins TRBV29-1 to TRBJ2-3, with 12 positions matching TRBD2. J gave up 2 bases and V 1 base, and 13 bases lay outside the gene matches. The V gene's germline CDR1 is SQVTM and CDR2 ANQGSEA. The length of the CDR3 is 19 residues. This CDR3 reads CSVEGRASGGAFTTDTQYF. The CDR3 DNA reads TGCAGCGTTGAAGGGAGGGCTAGCGGGGGGGCCTTCACCACAGATACGCAGTATTTT.

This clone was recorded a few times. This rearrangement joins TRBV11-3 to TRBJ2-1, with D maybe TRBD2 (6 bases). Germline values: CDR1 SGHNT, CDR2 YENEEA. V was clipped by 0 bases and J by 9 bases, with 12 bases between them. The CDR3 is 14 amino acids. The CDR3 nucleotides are TGTGCCAGCAGCTTAGATGCGGGAAAAGCTGAGCAGTTCTTC. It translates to CASSLDAGKAEQFF.

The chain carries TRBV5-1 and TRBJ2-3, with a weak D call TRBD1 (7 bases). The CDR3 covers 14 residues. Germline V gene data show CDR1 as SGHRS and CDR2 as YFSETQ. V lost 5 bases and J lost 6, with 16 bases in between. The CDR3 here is CASRPQGGLDTQYF. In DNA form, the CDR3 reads TGCGCCAGCAGGCCCCAGGGGGGATTGGATACGCAGTATTTT.

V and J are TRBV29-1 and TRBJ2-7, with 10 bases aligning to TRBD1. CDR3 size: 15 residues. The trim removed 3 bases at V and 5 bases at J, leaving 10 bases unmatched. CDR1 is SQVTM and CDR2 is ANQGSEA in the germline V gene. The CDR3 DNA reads TGCAGCGTTGAGCACCGGGACAGGGGTTTCGACGAGCAGTACTTC. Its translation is CSVEHRDRGFDEQYF.

The DNA of the CDR3 is TGTGCCATCAGTGAGGACAGGTTCTCTGGAAACACCATATATTTT. This translates into CAISEDRFSGNTIYF. The gene calls are TRBV10-3 and TRBJ1-3; D may be TRBD1 (6 bases). The CDR3 spans 15 residues. Trimming shortened V by 2 bases and J by 0 bases, and 8 bases separated the two germline ends. The germline V gene has CDR1 ENHRY and CDR2 SYGVKD.

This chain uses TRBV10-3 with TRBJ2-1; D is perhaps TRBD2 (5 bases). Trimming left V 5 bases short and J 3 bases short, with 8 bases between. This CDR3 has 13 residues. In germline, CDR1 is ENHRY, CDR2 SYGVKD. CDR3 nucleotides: TGTGCCATCAGTACAGAGGGCTACAATGAGCAGTTCTTC. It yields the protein CAISTEGYNEQFF.